Listed below are T cell receptor beta chains from one sample, sequenced in a study of T cells in Graves' hyperthyroidism and ophthalmopathy. TCRdb itself ran the multiplex PCR reads through MiXCR, one entry per CDR3 protein. This sample has some 300,000 distinct CDR3 sequences, with roughly 19% found just once. Sequenced sample: blood. The source is a man in his fifties or sixties with Graves' ophthalmopathy. Each CDR3 is given with its conserved first and last residue. The D gene is left open where the match is weak. Clone size is stated in some rows and not others, as once, few, many or a class when expanded.

TGTGCCAGCAGGGCCCCGGGGGTAGGATCCTACGAGCAGTACTTC,CASRAPGVGSYEQYF,TRBV27,-,15,TRBJ2-7,-
TGTGCCAGCAGCCAAGACTTTGTGGCGGAAGCTTTCTTT,CASSQDFVAEAFF,TRBV3-1,-,13,TRBJ1-1,-
TGTGCTAGTGGTGGGACACGGGACAATGAGCAGTTCTTC,CASGGTRDNEQFF,TRBV12-5,-,13,TRBJ2-1,-
TGCAGCGTTAGAGTGAACTCTGGAAACACCATATATTTT,CSVRVNSGNTIYF,TRBV29-1,few,13,TRBJ1-3,-
TGTGCCACCAGCAGAGTCCCAGCTTTGAGCACAGATACGCAGTATTTT,CATSRVPALSTDTQYF,TRBV15,many,16,TRBJ2-3,-
TGTGCCAGCAGCCATGCGGGAGGGACCGGGGAGCTGTTTTTT,CASSHAGGTGELFF,TRBV3-1,-,14,TRBJ2-2,TRBD2
TGTGCCAGCAGTTTAAGTACAGGGGGAATATACGAGCAGTACTTC,CASSLSTGGIYEQYF,TRBV28,-,15,TRBJ2-7,TRBD1
TGTGCCAGCACCACACAGGGACGGAATTCACCCCTCCACTTT,CASTTQGRNSPLHF,TRBV28,many,14,TRBJ1-6,-
TGTGCCTGGAGTTTGCACAATGAGCAGTTCTTC,CAWSLHNEQFF,TRBV30,few,11,TRBJ2-1,-
TGTGCCAGCAGCCAAGTAGGCGGGAGGAATTCACCCCTCCACTTT,CASSQVGGRNSPLHF,TRBV14,-,15,TRBJ1-6,-
TGTGCCGTACAGGGCGGGAGTGAAACAGATACGCAGTATTTT,CAVQGGSETDTQYF,TRBV19,-,14,TRBJ2-3,-
TGTGCCAGCAGTTACTCGATCCCAGCGAGCGAGACCCAGTACTTC,CASSYSIPASETQYF,TRBV6-5,-,15,TRBJ2-5,-
TGTGCCAGCTCACCACAGGGGCAGGGGCCCTGGGCCAACGTCCTGACTTTC,CASSPQGQGPWANVLTF,TRBV18,few,17,TRBJ2-6,-
TGTGCCAGCAGAACACAGGGAGCCTCCTACGAGCAGTACTTC,CASRTQGASYEQYF,TRBV27,few,14,TRBJ2-7,-
TGTGCCAGCAGCGTAGGCGGCTCCTACAATGAGCAGTTCTTC,CASSVGGSYNEQFF,TRBV9,few,14,TRBJ2-1,-
TGTGCCGGATCAGGTAGAGGGACTGGAGAGACCCAGTACTTC,CAGSGRGTGETQYF,TRBV7-9,-,14,TRBJ2-5,-
TGCGCCAGCAGCTTGAGACACATGAACACTGAAGCTTTCTTT,CASSLRHMNTEAFF,TRBV5-1,few,14,TRBJ1-1,-
TGTGCCAGCAGCCGCGAAGTAGACACTGAAGCTTTCTTT,CASSREVDTEAFF,TRBV7-8,many,13,TRBJ1-1,-
TGTGCCAGCAGTTTAGACGTCGGGGGCAATCAGCCCCAGCATTTT,CASSLDVGGNQPQHF,TRBV28,many,15,TRBJ1-5,-
TGTGCCAGCAGACCCCGCGACACCGGGGAGCTGTTTTTT,CASRPRDTGELFF,TRBV12-3/TRBV12-4,few,13,TRBJ2-2,-
TGTGCCAGCAGTTCACAGACGAGCGGGGAGCTGTTTTTT,CASSSQTSGELFF,TRBV6-1,many,13,TRBJ2-2,-
TGCAGTGCTAAGCCGACAGACCCCGGGGCCGCTTTCTTT,CSAKPTDPGAAFF,TRBV20-1,few,13,TRBJ1-1,-
TGTGCCAGCAGCTTGTCAAGCGGCAGCTCCTACGAGCAGTACTTC,CASSLSSGSSYEQYF,TRBV7-9,many,15,TRBJ2-7,-
TGTGCCAGCAGTTTATATCGGGCCGGGGGTTCACCCCTCCACTTT,CASSLYRAGGSPLHF,TRBV28,few,15,TRBJ1-6,-
TGTGCCAGCAGTTGGGAGGGGAACATTCAGTACTTC,CASSWEGNIQYF,TRBV12-3/TRBV12-4,few,12,TRBJ2-4,TRBD2
TGTGCCAGCACCCCTAAGTGGGGGGACACTGAAGCTTTCTTT,CASTPKWGDTEAFF,TRBV6-1,-,14,TRBJ1-1,-
TGTGCCACCAGTGACCCTGGGACAGGGGGAGGCTACGAGCAGTACTTC,CATSDPGTGGGYEQYF,TRBV24-1,few,16,TRBJ2-7,TRBD1
TGTACCAGCAGCAAAACCCCACGACTAGCGAACCAAGAGACCCAGTACTTC,CTSSKTPRLANQETQYF,TRBV3-1,few,17,TRBJ2-5,TRBD2
TGTGCCAGCAGCTTAGGTCCGGCGGGTAGCTCCTACGAGCAGTACTTC,CASSLGPAGSSYEQYF,TRBV7-3,many,16,TRBJ2-7,-
TGTGCCTGGAGTGTAGCCACCAATAAGCCCCAGCATTTT,CAWSVATNKPQHF,TRBV30,-,13,TRBJ1-5,-
TGTGCCAGCAGTTTCGACGGGTTAGAGCAGTACTTC,CASSFDGLEQYF,TRBV27,-,12,TRBJ2-7,-
TGTGCCAGCAGCTTATCCGTTATGGGAGGCGTGGGTGGTGCAGATACGCAGTATTTT,CASSLSVMGGVGGADTQYF,TRBV7-2,-,19,TRBJ2-3,-
TGTGCCAGCAGTTTACAGGGAACTCCAGATACGCAGTATTTT,CASSLQGTPDTQYF,TRBV28,many,14,TRBJ2-3,-
TGCAGTGCTAGAGAATCACAGGCAGGTGGGACTGAAGCTTTCTTT,CSARESQAGGTEAFF,TRBV20-1,-,15,TRBJ1-1,-
TGTGCCAGCAGTCCGTCATCTCAGCCCCAGCATTTT,CASSPSSQPQHF,TRBV28,-,12,TRBJ1-5,-
TGTGCCAGCAGTGAGGGGGCCGGTGTCACTGAAGCTTTCTTT,CASSEGAGVTEAFF,TRBV2,many,14,TRBJ1-1,-
TGCGCCAGCAATACCATTCTCGAGACAGGACTCTACGAGCAGTACTTC,CASNTILETGLYEQYF,TRBV5-1,many,16,TRBJ2-7,-
TGTGCCAGCAGCATTCTGGGTGGCGTCAATGAGCAGTTCTTC,CASSILGGVNEQFF,TRBV7-8,-,14,TRBJ2-1,-
TGTGCCAGCAGTTTGTTACAATCAACCACCGGGGAGCTGTTTTTT,CASSLLQSTTGELFF,TRBV12-3/TRBV12-4,-,15,TRBJ2-2,-
TGCGCCAGCAGCCAAGATCCCGGGGAACTCGCCTACAATGAGCAGTTCTTC,CASSQDPGELAYNEQFF,TRBV4-1,-,17,TRBJ2-1,-
TGTGCCAGCAGTCCCTTTAGGAGGACTAGCGTGGAGGGCGGGGAGCTGTTTTTT,CASSPFRRTSVEGGELFF,TRBV27,-,18,TRBJ2-2,TRBD2
TGTGCCAGCAGCCAAGATCTCTCGCGGACCACAGATACGCAGTATTTT,CASSQDLSRTTDTQYF,TRBV3-1,many,16,TRBJ2-3,-
TGCGCCAGCAGTGAGACAGGGGGGCCGCGGCCCCAGCATTTT,CASSETGGPRPQHF,TRBV10-2,many,14,TRBJ1-5,TRBD1
TGTGCCAGCAGTGTGGGACAACCTAACACTGAAGCTTTCTTT,CASSVGQPNTEAFF,TRBV27,many,14,TRBJ1-1,-